These 24 T cell receptor beta chains share one sample of origin, sequenced in a study of shared clonotypes between healthy human individuals. Assay: immunoSEQ multiplex PCR; the TCRdb copy retains only in-frame clones and omits some. The sample has under 1,100,000 clones; 78% are singletons. Sample: memory CD4+ T cells from PBMCs. Subset in this sample: CD45RA-negative fraction. The origin of the receptors is a man between 18 and 29 years old in good health. Some clones in this sample may be carry-over from other donors' samples.

This chain connects TRBV7-9 to TRBJ2-1; D is perhaps TRBD2 (6 bases). Per the germline V gene, CDR1 is SEHNR and CDR2 is FQNEAQ (reference sequence). The CDR3 totals 10 residues. V lost 7 bases, J lost 9 bases, and 7 bases lay in between. CDR3 region: CASKEGEQFF. The CDR3 nucleotides read TGTGCCAGCAAGGAGGGTGAGCAGTTCTTC.

This clone was seen once. The chain uses TRBV2 and TRBJ1-5; 11 bases align to TRBD1. The CDR3 runs to 17 residues. Germline V gene sequence: CDR1 SNHLY, CDR2 FYNNEI. V dropped 10 bases and J dropped 4; count of bases not matched to a gene: 15. CDR3 sequence: CATKPGQGDLDNQPQHF. CDR3 coding DNA: TGTGCCACCAAACCGGGACAGGGGGATTTGGATAATCAGCCCCAGCATTTT.

The rearrangement links TRBV9 to TRBJ2-1; 10 positions match TRBD1. This CDR3 contains 17 residues. The J segment lost 10 bases and the V segment lost 0 bases, leaving 13 bases of the junction unmatched. Per germline, CDR1 SGDLS and CDR2 YYNGEE. CDR3: CASSVAGRDRGLYEQFF. DNA of the CDR3: TGTGCCAGCAGCGTAGCTGGAAGGGACAGGGGATTGTACGAGCAGTTCTTC.

This clone appeared a few times. The rearrangement joins TRBV7-2 to TRBJ1-2; D may be TRBD1 (5 bases). This CDR3 has 13 residues. CDR1 and CDR2 (germline): SGHTA, FQGNSA. V shed 2 bases and J shed 4 bases, with 8 bases lying between them. For the CDR3, the DNA is TGTGCCAGCAGCTTATCAGGGTCCTATGGCTACACCTTC. Translating it yields CASSLSGSYGYTF. Drawing the rest from reference TRBV7-2 and TRBJ1-2, the complete variable domain is GAGVSQSPSNKVTEKGKDVELRCDPISGHTALYWYRQSLGQGLEFLIYFQGNSAPDKSGLPSDRFSAERTGGSVSTLTIQRTQQEDSAVYLCASSLSGSYGYTFGSGTRLTVV.

J is TRBJ2-5 and V is TRBV5-4; the D gene could be TRBD1 or TRBD2 (5 bases each). Germline values: CDR1 SGHNT, CDR2 YYREEE (reference sequence). The CDR3 is 15 amino acids. V was trimmed by 0 bases and J by 1 base, leaving 10 bases between them. CDR3 sequence: CASSLATGPQETQYF. The CDR3 DNA reads TGTGCCAGCAGCTTGGCGACGGGACCCCAAGAGACCCAGTACTTC.

The J gene is TRBJ1-1, the V gene TRBV29-1; TRBD1 matches at 9 bases. This CDR3 contains 13 residues. The germline gives CDR1 SQVTM, CDR2 ANQGSEA. With V trimmed by 5 bases and J by 5 bases, 6 bases remained unmatched. In DNA form, the CDR3 reads TGCAGCGTTCTAGGACAGGGGTGGACTGAAGCTTTCTTT. Amino acids: CSVLGQGWTEAFF.

The chain couples TRBV9 to TRBJ2-1; TRBD1 aligns across 11 bases. The CDR3 spans 15 residues. V was pared by 1 base and J by 6 bases, with 3 bases of the junction left unmatched. CDR1 is SGDLS and CDR2 is YYNGEE in the germline V gene. CDR3 residues: CASSVYGTGGNEQFF. In DNA, the CDR3 is TGTGCCAGCAGCGTATATGGGACAGGGGGCAATGAGCAGTTCTTC.

The V and J genes are TRBV28 and TRBJ2-7; D remains ambiguous. The ends were cut back, 6 bases at V and 5 bases at J, with 20 bases in the middle. Germline lookup yields CDR1 MDHEN and CDR2 SYDVKM. This CDR3 spans 15 amino acids. The CDR3 region has the DNA TGTGCCAGCAGCCGAGGCTTAGGGTTTGTGGACGAGCAGTACTTC. Its protein product is CASSRGLGFVDEQYF.

The V and J genes are TRBV10-1 and TRBJ2-1; tentatively, D is TRBD1 (6 bases). Germline assignment: CDR1 WNHNN and CDR2 SYGVQD (reference sequence). Trimming removed 6 bases at V and 5 bases at J, with 14 bases between. This CDR3 is built from 14 residues. The CDR3 sequence: CASRSGTQNNEQFF. CDR3 nucleotide sequence: TGCGCCAGCAGGTCGGGGACACAGAACAATGAGCAGTTCTTC.

This clone was counted a few times. The rearrangement links TRBV7-3 to TRBJ2-3, with D unresolved. The CDR3 extends over 13 amino acids. Germline lookup yields CDR1 SGHTA and CDR2 FQGTGA. Between the trimmed V and J ends, which lost 2 bases and 2 bases, there was a span of 5 bases. The CDR3 sequence: CASSLLTTDTQYF. CDR3 DNA: TGTGCCAGCAGCTTACTTACCACAGATACGCAGTATTTT.

The chain carries TRBV27 and TRBJ2-5; 7 bases line up with TRBD2. V gave up 6 bases and J gave up 1 base; unmatched junction bases: 5. This CDR3 is 14 amino acids long. Germline CDR1 reads MNHEY; CDR2 reads SMNVEV (reference sequence). The CDR3 coding sequence is TGTGCCAGCAGCAGATGGGGGGGCCAAGAGACCCAGTACTTC. Protein: CASSRWGGQETQYF.

V and J are TRBV2 and TRBJ2-2; D is unclear. The germline V gene encodes CDR1 SNHLY and CDR2 FYNNEI. V was trimmed by 6 bases and J by 4 bases, leaving 6 bases between them. The CDR3 totals 12 residues. The CDR3 loop reads CASRASTGELFF. In DNA, the CDR3 is TGTGCCAGCAGGGCTTCCACCGGGGAGCTGTTTTTT.

A note on this clone: Other nucleotide sequences from this sample produce the same CDR3. V and J are TRBV5-1 and TRBJ2-3; no definite D call. CDR1 is SGHRS and CDR2 is YFSETQ in the germline V gene. This CDR3 is 13 amino acids long. V was cut by 4 bases and J by 2 bases, with 8 bases left in between. The CDR3 region has the DNA TGCGCCAGCAGCCTCGGTCTCACAGATACGCAGTATTTT. Protein product: CASSLGLTDTQYF.

The chain is built from TRBV11-3 and TRBJ2-3; D might be TRBD2 (6 bases). CDR1 and CDR2 from the germline V gene are SGHNT and YENEEA. V was cut by 5 bases and J by 5 bases, with 11 bases left in between. This CDR3 contains 13 residues. The chain's CDR3 is CASSKTREDTQYF. The CDR3 bases are TGTGCCAGCAGCAAGACTAGGGAAGATACGCAGTATTTT.

This clone occurred many times. Other DNA variants within this sample encode the same CDR3. The J gene is TRBJ2-7, the V gene TRBV7-9; 9 bases match TRBD2. The CDR3 length is 15 residues. From germline, CDR1 is SEHNR and CDR2 FQNEAQ (reference sequence). After removal of 4 bases from V and 6 bases from J, the junction contained 10 bases not matched to a gene. The CDR3 here is CASSSHQREVSEQYF. The CDR3 DNA follows: TGTGCCAGCAGCTCCCACCAGCGGGAGGTCTCCGAGCAGTACTTC. Complete variable domain (other parts from reference TRBV7-9 and TRBJ2-7): DTGVSQNPRHKITKRGQNVTFRCDPISEHNRLYWYRQTLGQGPEFLTYFQNEAQLEKSRLLSDRFSAERPKGSFSTLEIQRTEQGDSAMYLCASSSHQREVSEQYFGPGTRLTVT.

The gene calls are TRBV28 and TRBJ2-2; D may match TRBD1 or TRBD2 (6 bases each). Germline lookup yields CDR1 MDHEN and CDR2 SYDVKM. V was shortened by 3 bases and J by 5 bases, with 22 bases between the two germline ends. This CDR3 region has 18 residues. CDR3 nucleotides: TGTGCCAGCAGTTTGGGGGCGTGGGGGGCCCCAGGGACCGGGGAGCTGTTTTTT. This translates into CASSLGAWGAPGTGELFF.

The rearrangement joins TRBV29-1 to TRBJ2-2, with D possibly TRBD1 on 6 matching bases. The CDR3 is made up of 13 amino acids. Germline-derived CDR1 and CDR2 are SQVTM and ANQGSEA. V dropped 3 bases and J dropped 4 bases, with 9 bases sitting between them. CDR3 amino acids: CSVDGQSTGELFF. Here the CDR3 DNA reads TGCAGCGTTGATGGACAGTCCACCGGGGAGCTGTTTTTT.

The rearrangement links TRBV30 to TRBJ2-3; D not resolved. This CDR3 contains 13 residues. Per the germline V gene, CDR1 is GTSNPN and CDR2 is SVGIG (reference sequence). The V end lost 3 bases, the J end lost 1 base, and 8 bases lay between the germline ends. The CDR3 protein is CAWRAFRTDTQYF. The DNA for the CDR3 is TGTGCCTGGAGGGCCTTTCGCACAGATACGCAGTATTTT.

The J gene is TRBJ2-7, the V gene TRBV28, with unresolved D. V lost 6 bases and J lost 4, with 19 bases in between. The CDR3 has 15 residues. Per the germline V gene, CDR1 is MDHEN and CDR2 is SYDVKM. CDR3 nucleotides: TGTGCCAGCAGCCCCTCGGGCGGTGGCCCTTACGAGCAGTACTTC. Its protein is CASSPSGGGPYEQYF.

The DNA of the CDR3 is TGCGCCAGCAGCACAGACCAGCGGATCTTGGGTGAGCAGTTCTTC. It codes for CASSTDQRILGEQFF. This chain joins TRBV5-1 and TRBJ2-1, with a tentative D call TRBD2 (5 bases). CDR3 length equals 15 residues. Trimming pared 4 bases from V and 9 bases from J, leaving 20 bases between. The germline V gene encodes CDR1 SGHRS and CDR2 YFSETQ.

V gene TRBV9 combines with J gene TRBJ2-1, with 13 positions matching TRBD2. CDR3 length: 16 amino acids. Germline V gene lookup returns CDR1 SGDLS and CDR2 YYNGEE. The V segment lost 2 bases and the J segment 9 bases; nucleotides outside the gene matches: 8. CDR3 coding DNA: TGTGCCAGCAGCGTCTCCGGGACTAGCGGGAACGGTGAGCAGTTCTTC. Its protein product is CASSVSGTSGNGEQFF. The full variable domain, its missing parts supplied by reference TRBV9 and TRBJ2-1, is DSGVTQTPKHLITATGQRVTLRCSPRSGDLSVYWYQQSLDQGLQFLIQYYNGEERAKGNILERFSAQQFPDLHSELNLSSLELGDSALYFCASSVSGTSGNGEQFFGPGTRLTVL.

This clone was detected only once. This sequence joins TRBV30 and TRBJ2-5, with 8 positions matching TRBD2. V was clipped by 5 bases and J by 4 bases; unmatched bases: 0. Germline V gives CDR1 GTSNPN, CDR2 SVGIG (reference sequence). This CDR3 is 11 amino acids long. The CDR3 nucleotides read TGTGCCTGGCTAGCGGGAGAGACCCAGTACTTC. It yields the protein CAWLAGETQYF.

This chain joins TRBV5-1 and TRBJ2-1; tentatively, D is TRBD1 or TRBD2 (5 bases each). V lost 4 bases to trimming and J lost 6 bases, with 14 bases between them. The CDR3 has 14 residues. The germline gives CDR1 SGHRS, CDR2 YFSETQ. In DNA form, the CDR3 reads TGCGCCAGCAGCCATGGGGGAATGGGCAATGAGCAGTTCTTC. It codes for CASSHGGMGNEQFF.

This clone has at least ten counts. The chain combines TRBV29-1 with TRBJ1-3, with 8 bases aligning to TRBD1. V trimming: 4 bases; J trimming: 4 bases; junction bases outside the gene matches: 6. Germline CDR1 and CDR2: SQVTM and ANQGSEA. The CDR3 length is 14 residues. DNA for the CDR3: TGCAGCGTTGTGGACAGGGCGGGAGGAAACACCATATATTTT. Protein product: CSVVDRAGGNTIYF.